These 32 T cell receptor beta chains share one sample of origin, sequenced in a study of tissue T cells after allogeneic stem cell transplantation. TCRdb's copy holds only in-frame clones and misses some; the assay was immunoSEQ multiplex PCR. The sample has about 48,000 clones; around 69% are singletons. Sequenced input: sorted cells pooled from one or two spleens. These receptors were collected from a pool of C57BL/6 mice in good health.

As to this clone: The genes and germline here are from mouse. Read sequence stops 1 residue before the CDR3 end, and the germline J gene provides the missing end. The chain links TRBV4 to TRBJ2-7; 8 bases are shared with TRBD1. J was trimmed by 4 bases and V by 5 bases; bases with no gene match: 4. CDR3 length: 13 amino acids. CDR1 LGHDT and CDR2 YNNKQL come from the germline V gene (reference sequence). The part of the CDR3 DNA that was read is TGTGCCAGCAGCGCCGGACAGGGATATGAACAGTAC. Protein: CASSAGQGYEQY. The CDR3 reads in full as CASSAGQGYEQYF.

Of note for this clone: The gene names here belong to mouse. The missing CDR3 end, 1 residue past where the read stops, is filled in from the germline J gene. The chain recombines TRBV3 with TRBJ2-2; D is possibly TRBD1 (6 bases). From germline, CDR1 is SNHLY and CDR2 FYNGKV (reference sequence). This CDR3 spans 15 amino acids. Trimming removed 4 bases from V and 1 base from J, with 10 bases in between. The CDR3 loop reads CASSSGHINTGQLYF. The DNA read from the CDR3 is TGTGCCAGCAGCTCGGGACACATAAACACCGGGCAGCTCTAC.

Points on this clone: Mouse names are used for the genes. Coverage ceases 1 residue before the CDR3 finishes, and the germline J gene fills in the end. The rearrangement joins TRBV16 to TRBJ1-4; TRBD1 might be the D (5 bases). V was trimmed by 3 bases and J by 2 bases, leaving 10 bases between them. The CDR3 is made up of 15 amino acids. CDR1 and CDR2 from the germline V gene are SGHSA and FRNQAP. The part of the CDR3 DNA that was read is TGTGCAAGCAGCTTTAAGGACACCTCCAACGAAAGATTATTT. This translates into CASSFKDTSNERLF. The whole CDR3 sequence is CASSFKDTSNERLFF.

With respect to this clone: Mouse gene names and germline throughout. The missing CDR3 end, 1 residue past where the read stops, is filled in from the germline J gene. The chain carries TRBV13-1 and TRBJ2-4; D perhaps matches TRBD2 (6 bases). Per the germline V gene, CDR1 is NSHNY and CDR2 is SYGAGN. V gave up 0 bases and J gave up 1 base, with 9 bases separating them. There are 15 residues in the CDR3. The CDR3 loop reads CASSDALGRQNTLYF. Incomplete CDR3 DNA: TGTGCCAGCAGTGATGCACTGGGCCGTCAAAACACCTTGTAC.

In this sample, this clone turned up a few times. Gene names are the mouse ones. The CDR3 reads CGAGTNNNQAPLF. The sequenced part of the CDR3 DNA is TGTGGTGCTGGGACAAATAACAACCAGGCTCCGCTT. This chain uses TRBV20 with TRBJ1-5, with TRBD1 as a possible D gene (6 bases). The CDR3 end falls 1 residue outside the read, so it is completed with the germline J gene. Germline V CDR1 and CDR2: GFQATS, STVNSAI. The CDR3 spans 13 residues. V was clipped by 5 bases and J by 0 bases, with 8 bases between them.

About this clone itself: All gene names here are mouse names. The read stops 1 residue short of the end of the CDR3; the missing end is completed from the germline J gene. V gene TRBV5 combines with J gene TRBJ2-5; TRBD2 agrees at 10 bases. This CDR3 has 16 amino acids. The V segment lost 4 bases and the J segment 2 bases; nucleotides outside the gene matches: 6. Germline V lookup: CDR1 LGHNA, CDR2 YNLKQL (reference sequence). The CDR3 loop is CASSPRLGGFQDTQYF. CDR3 DNA, as far as it was read: TGTGCCAGCAGCCCTCGACTGGGGGGTTTCCAAGACACCCAGTAC.

About this clone itself: These gene names are mouse names. Read data end 1 residue before the CDR3 end; the end is taken from the germline J gene. V is TRBV13-2 and J is TRBJ1-3; D possibly corresponds to TRBD1 (5 bases). The CDR3 sequence is 14 residues long. V was trimmed by 1 base and J by 1 base, leaving 6 bases between them. The germline gives CDR1 NNHNN, CDR2 SYGAGS (reference sequence). CDR3 protein: CASGDRTSGNTLYF. The sequenced part of the CDR3 DNA is TGTGCCAGCGGTGATCGGACATCTGGAAATACGCTCTAT.

With regard to this clone: Gene names denote mouse genes. Read sequence stops 1 residue before the CDR3 end, and the germline J gene provides the missing end. The chain carries TRBV12-2 and TRBJ1-2; 8 bases fit TRBD1. With V trimmed by 1 base and J by 4 bases, 1 base remained unmatched. The germline V gene encodes CDR1 SGHLS and CDR2 HYDKME. This CDR3 is 13 amino acids long. CDR3 residues: CASSLTGGSDYTF. CDR3 DNA, as far as it was read: TGTGCCAGCTCTCTTACAGGGGGCTCCGACTACACC.

As for this clone: Gene and germline names: mouse. Coverage ceases 1 residue before the CDR3 finishes, and the germline J gene fills in the end. This rearrangement joins TRBV13-2 to TRBJ2-7, with D perhaps matching TRBD2 (7 bases). Germline V gives CDR1 NNHNN, CDR2 SYGAGS (reference sequence). V was shortened by 0 bases and J by 0 bases, with 10 bases between the two germline ends. The length of the CDR3 is 15 residues. CDR3 DNA, as far as it was read: TGTGCCAGCGGTGATGAGGGGGGGAGCTCCTATGAACAGTAC. Translation gives CASGDEGGSSYEQY. The full-length CDR3 reads as CASGDEGGSSYEQYF.

On this clone: Gene names and germline match the mouse. The read finishes 1 residue shy of the CDR3 end, and the germline J gene is used to complete it. The rearrangement uses TRBV19 and TRBJ2-5, with D tentatively TRBD1 (5 bases). This CDR3 region has 14 residues. V was trimmed by 4 bases and J by 0 bases, leaving 9 bases between them. CDR1 and CDR2 (germline): FNHDT, SITEND (reference sequence). The chain's CDR3 is CASSRQFNQDTQYF. CDR3 DNA, as far as it was read: TGTGCCAGCAGTCGACAGTTTAACCAAGACACCCAGTAC.

Details on this clone: Gene names refer to mouse genes. Read data end 1 residue before the CDR3 end; the end is taken from the germline J gene. The chain carries TRBV26 and TRBJ2-4; tentatively, D is TRBD2 (5 bases). Trimming stripped 2 bases from V and 0 bases from J, with 9 bases between. This CDR3 contains 15 residues. CDR1 and CDR2 from the germline V gene are KGHPV and FQNQEV (reference sequence). The CDR3 bases that were read are TGTGCCAGCAGTCTGCCTGGGTGGAGTCAAAACACCTTGTAC. Protein product: CASSLPGWSQNTLY. From start to end, the CDR3 is CASSLPGWSQNTLYF.

Of note for this clone: Gene and germline names: mouse. The read ends 1 residue early relative to the CDR3; the germline J gene fills the gap. The chain recombines TRBV12-2 with TRBJ1-2; no definite D call. Germline CDR1 reads SGHLS; CDR2 reads HYDKME. The CDR3 consists of 14 residues. Trimming removed 0 bases from V and 0 bases from J, with 7 bases in between. This CDR3 reads CASSLGSTNSDYTF. CDR3 bases read: TGTGCCAGCTCTCTCGGCAGTACAAACTCCGACTACACC.

To note about this clone: All gene names here are mouse names. The read finishes 1 residue shy of the CDR3 end, and the germline J gene is used to complete it. This chain uses TRBV13-3 with TRBJ2-7, with 11 positions matching TRBD2. The CDR3 is made up of 16 amino acids. V was clipped by 2 bases and J by 2 bases; unmatched bases: 6. Germline loops: CDR1 NNHDY, CDR2 SYVADS. CDR3 loop: CASSERTGGWAYEQYF. The CDR3 bases that were read are TGTGCCAGCAGTGAAAGGACTGGGGGGTGGGCCTATGAACAGTAC.

Of note for this clone: The gene names here belong to mouse. Read coverage stops 1 residue before the CDR3 terminus; the germline J gene supplies the remainder. The chain has TRBV13-3 and TRBJ1-1; D is unresolved. With 0 bases removed from V and 8 bases from J, the gap between germline ends came to 5 bases. CDR1 is NNHDY, CDR2 SYVADS, per germline. CDR3 length: 11 amino acids. The CDR3 loop reads CASSDEGEVFF. CDR3 DNA, as far as it was read: TGTGCCAGCAGTGATGAAGGGGAAGTCTTC.

Remarks on this clone: The gene symbols are mouse symbols. Coverage ceases 1 residue before the CDR3 finishes, and the germline J gene fills in the end. The J gene is TRBJ1-1, the V gene TRBV12-2; possible D gene TRBD1, 5 bases. V was cut by 0 bases and J by 1 base, with 8 bases left in between. The V gene's germline CDR1 is SGHLS and CDR2 HYDKME. The CDR3 length is 14 residues. This CDR3 is CASSLGGGNTEVFF. The CDR3 bases that were read are TGTGCCAGCTCTCTCGGGGGGGGGAACACAGAAGTCTTC.

On this clone itself: Gene labels here are mouse ones. The missing CDR3 end, 1 residue past where the read stops, is filled in from the germline J gene. The chain has TRBV13-1 and TRBJ2-1, with TRBD2 matching 8 bases. The CDR3 extends over 16 amino acids. The J segment lost 0 bases and the V segment lost 2 bases, leaving 4 bases of the junction unmatched. The V gene's germline CDR1 is NSHNY and CDR2 SYGAGN. CDR3 protein: CASSEWGGINYAEQFF. The CDR3 DNA, read in part, is TGTGCCAGCAGTGAATGGGGGGGGATTAACTATGCTGAGCAGTTC.

In the case of this clone: The listed genes are named as in mouse. The read is 1 residue too short to cover the CDR3 end, so that end is filled in from the germline J gene. The chain carries TRBV20 and TRBJ2-5; D not certain. This CDR3 contains 13 residues. CDR1 is GFQATS, CDR2 STVNSAI, per germline. Trimming shortened V by 0 bases and J by 0 bases, and 4 bases separated the two germline ends. The sequenced part of the CDR3 DNA is TGTGGTGCTAGGGACATTAACCAAGACACCCAGTAC. It translates to CGARDINQDTQY. The full CDR3 protein reads CGARDINQDTQYF.

A remark on this clone: Mouse names are used for the genes. The read terminates 1 residue ahead of where the CDR3 ends, so the germline J gene completes it. This rearrangement joins TRBV3 to TRBJ2-4; D perhaps matches TRBD2 (6 bases). This CDR3 region has 13 residues. V was shortened by 5 bases and J by 3 bases, with 9 bases between the two germline ends. Germline V gene data show CDR1 as SNHLY and CDR2 as FYNGKV (reference sequence). The CDR3 loop reads CASSPLGQNTLYF. CDR3 bases read: TGTGCCAGCAGCCCCCTGGGGCAAAACACCTTGTAC.

Details on this clone: Any gene name here is a mouse gene name. The CDR3 end is not reached by the read, which stops 1 residue before it; the germline J gene fills it in. This sequence joins TRBV16 and TRBJ2-5, with 7 bases fitting TRBD2. The CDR3 runs 14 residues. CDR1 is SGHSA, CDR2 FRNQAP, per germline. V lost 0 bases and J lost 6; bases outside the gene matches: 3. CDR3 DNA, as far as it was read: TGTGCAAGCAGCTTAGAGAGCTGGGGGGACACCCAGTAC. This gives the protein CASSLESWGDTQY. The complete CDR3 protein is CASSLESWGDTQYF.

The table lists this clone with a few counts. Gene names and germline refer to mouse. Read sequence stops 1 residue before the CDR3 end, and the germline J gene provides the missing end. The chain links TRBV16 to TRBJ2-2; D is unclear. V was cut by 0 bases and J by 4 bases, with 0 bases left in between. The germline gives CDR1 SGHSA, CDR2 FRNQAP. This CDR3 contains 12 residues. CDR3 residues: CASSLDTGQLYF. CDR3 DNA, as far as it was read: TGTGCAAGCAGCTTAGACACCGGGCAGCTCTAC.

Worth noting for this clone: Each gene name is a mouse one. The read gets to within 1 residue of the CDR3 end, and the germline J gene fills in the rest. This sequence joins TRBV13-2 and TRBJ2-7; 9 bases map to TRBD2. The CDR3 consists of 12 residues. Germline V gene lookup returns CDR1 NNHNN and CDR2 SYGAGS (reference sequence). V was pared by 5 bases and J by 7 bases, with 4 bases of the junction left unmatched. This CDR3 is CASGDWGGEQYF. The sequenced part of the CDR3 DNA is TGTGCCAGCGGGGACTGGGGAGGGGAACAGTAC.

A word on this clone: The gene names given are mouse names. The CDR3 end lies 1 residue beyond the end of the read and is filled in from the germline J gene. The chain joins TRBV31 to TRBJ2-7, with D perhaps matching TRBD2 (6 bases). V dropped 8 bases and J dropped 0 bases, with 20 bases sitting between them. This CDR3 contains 15 residues. The V gene's germline CDR1 is GKSSPN and CDR2 SITVG. CDR3: CASSLGWGSSYEQYF. Partial CDR3 DNA: TGTGCCAGCTCTCTGGGGTGGGGTAGCTCCTATGAACAGTAC.

The table lists this clone with a count of one. Gene and germline names: mouse. The read finishes 1 residue shy of the CDR3 end, and the germline J gene is used to complete it. The same CDR3 arises from other DNA sequences in this sample as well. This chain links TRBV5 with TRBJ2-5; perhaps TRBD2 as D (5 bases). Germline loops: CDR1 LGHNA, CDR2 YNLKQL (reference sequence). The germline V and J ends were trimmed by 0 bases and 1 base, with 8 bases remaining between them. The CDR3 covers 15 residues. The CDR3 is CASSQDWGDQDTQYF. CDR3 DNA (partial): TGTGCCAGCAGCCAAGATTGGGGAGACCAAGACACCCAGTAC.

Comments on this clone: Genes and germline are mouse. The observed sequence ends 1 residue before the CDR3 terminus, with the missing tail filled in from the germline J gene. The rearrangement links TRBV3 to TRBJ2-5; no clear D. The CDR3 consists of 13 residues. Trimming left V 2 bases short and J 3 bases short, with 6 bases between. CDR1 is SNHLY, CDR2 FYNGKV, per germline (reference sequence). The sequenced CDR3 bases are TGTGCCAGCAGCTTACGGACGCAAGACACCCAGTAC. Translation gives CASSLRTQDTQY. The complete CDR3 sequence is CASSLRTQDTQYF.

This clone was picked up a small number of times. The genes and germline here are from mouse. The CDR3 goes on 1 residue after the read ends, and that part is filled in from the germline J gene. The same CDR3 is also encoded by other DNA sequences in this sample. The chain joins TRBV1 to TRBJ1-3; D perhaps matches TRBD1 (6 bases). The length of the CDR3 is 14 residues. Trimming shortened V by 0 bases and J by 3 bases, and 6 bases separated the two germline ends. The germline CDR1 and CDR2 sequences are NSQYPW and LRSPGD (reference sequence). CDR3 bases read: TGCACCTGCAGTGCAGAGACAGGTGGAAATACGCTCTAT. It encodes CTCSAETGGNTLY. The entire CDR3 sequence reads CTCSAETGGNTLYF.

As concerns this clone: Gene names and germline match the mouse. The sequenced fragment ends 1 residue before the CDR3 boundary, so the rest is inferred from the germline J gene. The J gene is TRBJ1-4, the V gene TRBV24; D is ambiguous. The germline gives CDR1 KGHTA, CDR2 FRNEEI. The CDR3 extends over 14 amino acids. V lost 1 base to trimming and J lost 1 base, with 4 bases between them. The CDR3 is CASSLSSSNERLFF. Incomplete CDR3 DNA: TGTGCCAGCAGTCTGTCCAGTTCCAACGAAAGATTATTT.

The table lists this clone with a few counts. Gene names refer to mouse genes. The CDR3 end falls 1 residue outside the read, so it is completed with the germline J gene. The V call is TRBV2, the J call TRBJ1-5; possible D gene TRBD1, 5 bases. The CDR3 extends over 13 amino acids. Trimming stripped 0 bases from V and 6 bases from J, with 6 bases between. Germline-derived CDR1 and CDR2 are LGHNA and YSYQKL. CDR3 sequence reads: CASSQERGQAPLF. The sequenced part of the CDR3 DNA is TGTGCCAGCAGCCAAGAAAGGGGCCAGGCTCCGCTT.

As concerns this clone: These gene names are mouse names. The CDR3 end lies 1 residue beyond the end of the read and is filled in from the germline J gene. The chain is built from TRBV5 and TRBJ1-5; D gene uncertain. This CDR3 spans 16 amino acids. Germline lookup yields CDR1 LGHNA and CDR2 YNLKQL (reference sequence). Trimming removed 1 base at V and 3 bases at J, with 13 bases between. CDR3 amino acids: CASSQALGWSNQAPLF. The covered CDR3 bases are TGTGCCAGCAGCCAAGCTCTGGGGTGGAGCAACCAGGCTCCGCTT.

Concerning this clone itself: Gene names are the mouse ones. With the read ending 1 residue before the CDR3 end, the germline J gene is used to fill in that end. This chain uses TRBV3 with TRBJ2-4; TRBD2 aligns across 10 bases. Losses at the gene ends were 3 bases for V and 3 bases for J; bases not matched to a gene: 0. The CDR3 has 14 amino acids. The germline CDR1 and CDR2 sequences are SNHLY and FYNGKV (reference sequence). The CDR3 sequence: CASSLGLGQNTLYF. The DNA read from the CDR3 is TGTGCCAGCAGCTTGGGACTGGGGCAAAACACCTTGTAC.

Comments on this clone: The listed genes are named as in mouse. With the read ending 1 residue before the CDR3 end, the germline J gene is used to fill in that end. This rearrangement joins TRBV5 to TRBJ2-3, with D unclear. V gave up 0 bases and J gave up 5 bases, with 12 bases separating them. The CDR3 spans 15 residues. CDR1 is LGHNA, CDR2 YNLKQL, per germline (reference sequence). CDR3 DNA (partial): TGTGCCAGCAGCCAAGAAGGGAGAAGAGTAGAAACGCTGTAT. Its translation is CASSQEGRRVETLY. The whole CDR3 sequence reads CASSQEGRRVETLYF.

Concerning this clone: Here the gene names and germline are mouse. Read sequence stops 1 residue before the CDR3 end, and the germline J gene provides the missing end. The chain joins TRBV1 to TRBJ1-1; D unresolved. CDR1 is NSQYPW, CDR2 LRSPGD, per germline (reference sequence). The CDR3 sequence is 14 residues long. Trimming cost V 0 bases and J 1 base, with 6 bases left between them. The DNA read from the CDR3 is TGCACCTGCAGTGCAGATCAAGGGAACACAGAAGTCTTC. This sequence encodes CTCSADQGNTEVF. The CDR3 reads in full as CTCSADQGNTEVFF.

Comments on this clone: Gene names and germline refer to mouse. Read sequence stops 1 residue before the CDR3 end, and the germline J gene provides the missing end. The gene calls are TRBV26 and TRBJ1-1, with D possibly being TRBD1 (6 bases). Per the germline V gene, CDR1 is KGHPV and CDR2 is FQNQEV (reference sequence). Trimming took off 0 bases at V and 8 bases at J, with 10 bases between the two ends. CDR3 length: 13 amino acids. The DNA read from the CDR3 is TGTGCCAGCAGTCTGTCGCCGGGGGCCGAAGTCTTC. It specifies CASSLSPGAEVF. The complete CDR3 sequence is CASSLSPGAEVFF.